These 2 T cell receptor beta chains originate from one sample sequenced in a study of human T cells and chemical hapten exposure. TCRdb processed the RACE reads anew with MiXCR; each CDR3 protein has one entry. The sample consists of some 340,000 distinct CDR3 sequences, under 9% of them appearing once. Time point noted: patch test 1, 2 weeks after DPC sensitization. Noted treatment: therapeutic diphenylcyclopropenone sensitization with weekly scalp DPC. Sequencing used whole blood, obtained in connection with sensitization to the hapten diphenylcyclopropenone (DPC). These receptors all come from a young woman with alopecia areata. Some clones in this sample may be carry-over from other donors' samples.

This chain uses TRBV12-3 or TRBV12-4 with TRBJ1-5; possibly TRBD1 for D (5 bases). V was clipped by 3 bases and J by 0 bases, with 9 bases between them. The CDR3 loop spans 15 amino acids. The CDR3 loop is CASSFEGSSNQPQHF. CDR3 in DNA: TGTGCCAGCAGTTTTGAGGGGAGTAGCAATCAGCCCCAGCATTTT.

There are a few counts of this clonotype. This CDR3 is CATSDADGEAFF. DNA of the CDR3: TGTGCCACCAGTGATGCGGACGGTGAAGCTTTCTTT. The chain is built from TRBV24-1 and TRBJ1-1; D is ambiguous. Germline V gene sequence: CDR1 KGHDR, CDR2 SFDVKD. The CDR3 has 12 amino acids. V gave up 3 bases and J gave up 7 bases, with 8 bases separating them.